The next 32 T cell receptor beta chains were all read from a single sample in a study of cytomegalovirus exposure and HLA in healthy donors (dated 2017 in TCRdb). Preparation of the library involved the immunoSEQ multiplex PCR assay. The multiplex PCR relied on a mix of 60 forward primers for TCR Vbeta segments and 13 reverse primers for TCR Jbeta segments. Entries here come from immuneACCESS through TCRdb and include only in-frame sequences with V and J called. Some clones fail to appear in such tables; in the studies checked, an unresolved V gene covers under half of the shortfall, and the cause of the remainder is unknown. The sample profile shows approximately 150,000 clones; less than 85% of them were found once. The ten largest clones add up to 4.3% of the sample. Sequencing was performed on PBMCs. The receptors come from a man between 40 and 49 years old in good health and CMV-seronegative.

The V call is TRBV5-4, the J call TRBJ2-5; TRBD1 aligns across 12 bases. Looked up from germline, CDR1 is SGHNT and CDR2 is YYREEE (reference sequence). There are 15 residues in the CDR3. J was trimmed by 5 bases and V by 0 bases; bases with no gene match: 2. The CDR3 loop is CASSLEGQGAETQYF. The CDR3 DNA sequence: TGTGCCAGCAGCTTGGAGGGACAGGGGGCTGAGACCCAGTACTTC. Full variable domain (remainder filled in from reference TRBV5-4 and TRBJ2-5): ETGVTQSPTHLIKTRGQQVTLRCSSQSGHNTVSWYQQALGQGPQFIFQYYREEENGRGNFPPRFSGLQFPNYSSELNVNALELDDSALYLCASSLEGQGAETQYFGPGTRLLVL.

V and J are TRBV11-2 and TRBJ1-2, with D maybe TRBD1 (5 bases). CDR1 is SGHAT, CDR2 FQNNGV, per germline. The CDR3 extends over 12 amino acids. Deletions cut 2 bases from V and 8 bases from J, with 9 bases between. The CDR3 region has the DNA TGTGCCAGCAGCTTACAGGGTAACGGCTACACCTTC. It is translated as CASSLQGNGYTF.

This clone has just a few counts. The genes are TRBV5-1 and TRBJ2-5; 9 nucleotides agree with TRBD2. After removal of 0 bases from V and 1 base from J, the junction contained 7 bases not matched to a gene. The CDR3 is made up of 17 amino acids. The germline gives CDR1 SGHRS, CDR2 YFSETQ. The CDR3 here is CASSLDGSGGTQETQYF. CDR3 nucleotide sequence: TGCGCCAGCAGCTTGGATGGTAGCGGGGGTACCCAAGAGACCCAGTACTTC.

The chain links TRBV4-3 to TRBJ1-2; D perhaps matches TRBD1 (6 bases). Germline CDR1 is LGHNA and CDR2 is YSLEER. Between the trimmed V and J ends, which lost 0 bases and 6 bases, there was a span of 14 bases. The CDR3 extends over 15 amino acids. The CDR3 loop reads CASSQDSGGLDGYTF. CDR3 in DNA: TGCGCCAGCAGCCAAGATTCGGGGGGGCTGGATGGCTACACCTTC.

This clone is a singleton in its sample. V gene TRBV6-1 combines with J gene TRBJ1-5; no clear D. The CDR3 has 17 residues. The germline V gene encodes CDR1 MNHNS and CDR2 SASEGT. V was cut by 2 bases and J by 0 bases, with 14 bases left in between. CDR3: CASSERRFRLSNQPQHF. The CDR3 DNA sequence: TGTGCCAGCAGTGAACGACGATTCAGGCTTAGCAATCAGCCCCAGCATTTT.

This rearrangement joins TRBV4-1 to TRBJ2-2; TRBD1 agrees at 12 bases. The V segment lost 4 bases and the J segment 7 bases; nucleotides outside the gene matches: 10. The CDR3 length is 17 residues. Germline assignment: CDR1 MGHRA and CDR2 YSYEKL. In DNA form, the CDR3 reads TGCGCCAGCAGCCTCCTACCGGGACAGGGGGCTGGCGGGGAGCTGTTTTTT. This codes for CASSLLPGQGAGGELFF.

This chain connects TRBV7-9 to TRBJ1-3; possibly TRBD1 for D (6 bases). The germline CDR1 and CDR2 sequences are SEHNR and FQNEAQ (reference sequence). This CDR3 has 16 amino acids. V lost 1 base and J lost 1, with 11 bases in between. The CDR3 DNA is TGTGCCAGCAGCTTAGTCTCCGGACAGTCTGGAAACACCATATATTTT. Its protein is CASSLVSGQSGNTIYF.

This chain joins TRBV2 and TRBJ2-5; TRBD1 agrees at 8 bases. Germline V gives CDR1 SNHLY, CDR2 FYNNEI. The CDR3 spans 12 residues. V was clipped by 6 bases and J by 11 bases; unmatched bases: 8. CDR3 DNA sequence: TGTGCCAGCAGGGACAGGGTATTTGAGCAGTACTTC. Residues: CASRDRVFEQYF.

The chain joins TRBV19 to TRBJ1-2; 7 bases map to TRBD1. Per germline, CDR1 LNHDA and CDR2 SQIVND (reference sequence). The CDR3 covers 14 residues. Unmatched junction bases numbered 8, after V lost 6 bases and J lost 4 bases. CDR3 sequence reads: CASRNTGVSYGYTF. The DNA of the CDR3 is TGTGCCAGTAGGAATACAGGGGTTAGCTATGGCTACACCTTC.

V and J are TRBV12-5 and TRBJ1-1; TRBD1 matches at 7 bases. The CDR3 covers 16 residues. Trimming removed 1 base from V and 7 bases from J; junction bases left unmatched: 12. CDR1 and CDR2 (germline): LGHNT, FRNRAP. CDR3 nucleotides: TGTGCTAGTGGTTTGGGCACCCGACAGGGCTCAAGTGAAGCTTTCTTT. It encodes CASGLGTRQGSSEAFF.

This clone was counted between two and nine times. V usage is TRBV5-5 and J usage is TRBJ2-2; D remains unclear. Germline V gives CDR1 SGHKS, CDR2 YYEKEE (reference sequence). The CDR3 runs 14 residues. V lost 2 bases and J lost 1, with 6 bases in between. The CDR3: CASSFYMNTGELFF. In DNA, the CDR3 is TGTGCCAGCAGCTTTTACATGAACACCGGGGAGCTGTTTTTT.

V usage is TRBV5-6 and J usage is TRBJ2-7, with unresolved D. V lost 3 bases, J lost 2 bases, and 9 bases lay in between. CDR1 and CDR2 from the germline V gene are SGHDT and YYEEEE. The CDR3 consists of 13 residues. CDR3 amino acids: CASSSLNTYEQYF. The CDR3 DNA reads TGTGCCAGCAGCTCCCTTAACACCTACGAGCAGTACTTC.

The chain uses TRBV11-1 and TRBJ2-1; D is perhaps TRBD2 (6 bases). The V end lost 4 bases, the J end lost 2 bases, and 24 bases lay between the germline ends. CDR3 size: 19 residues. Germline loops: CDR1 SGHAT, CDR2 FQDESV (reference sequence). In DNA, the CDR3 is TGTGCCAGCAGCTCCGCTAGCGCTGGGTTGGGTGTGGCCTACAATGAGCAGTTCTTC. Amino acids: CASSSASAGLGVAYNEQFF.

The V gene is TRBV9, the J gene TRBJ2-6; possibly TRBD1 for D (6 bases). Trimming pared 3 bases from V and 0 bases from J, leaving 10 bases between. The CDR3 has 16 amino acids. Germline CDR1 SGDLS, CDR2 YYNGEE. CDR3 sequence (DNA): TGTGCCAGCAGCGCCCGACAGGTCTCTGGGGCCAACGTCCTGACTTTC. It codes for CASSARQVSGANVLTF.

In this sample, this clone turned up a few times. This sequence joins TRBV28 and TRBJ2-3; 11 bases are a match to TRBD2. This CDR3 is 15 amino acids long. Germline loops: CDR1 MDHEN, CDR2 SYDVKM. V lost 4 bases, J lost 4 bases, and 4 bases stayed unmatched. CDR3 in amino acids: CASSYIAGGSDTQYF. In DNA, the CDR3 is TGTGCCAGCAGTTACATAGCGGGGGGGTCAGATACGCAGTATTTT. Looking up the rest from reference TRBV28 and TRBJ2-3 gives the full variable domain: DVKVTQSSRYLVKRTGEKVFLECVQDMDHENMFWYRQDPGLGLRLIYFSYDVKMKEKGDIPEGYSVSREKKERFSLILESASTNQTSMYLCASSYIAGGSDTQYFGPGTRLTVL.

This chain joins TRBV11-3 and TRBJ2-3, with TRBD2 identical over 8 bases. The trim removed 4 bases at V and 2 bases at J, leaving 5 bases unmatched. The CDR3 is made up of 15 amino acids. The germline V gene has CDR1 SGHNT and CDR2 YENEEA. CDR3 coding DNA: TGTGCCAGCAGCTCCGGGGGGGGTCACACAGATACGCAGTATTTT. Its protein product is CASSSGGGHTDTQYF.

The chain employs TRBV5-6 and TRBJ2-7; 11 bases map to TRBD2. Germline CDR1 and CDR2: SGHDT and YYEEEE. The CDR3 runs to 16 residues. With V trimmed by 4 bases and J by 5 bases, 11 bases remained unmatched. CDR3 bases: TGTGCCAGCAGCATATTTCCCGGGACTAGCGGCGACGAGCAGTACTTC. Its protein product is CASSIFPGTSGDEQYF.

This clone has a single count. The chain links TRBV4-3 to TRBJ1-2; D gene ambiguous. Per the germline V gene, CDR1 is LGHNA and CDR2 is YSLEER. This CDR3 contains 15 residues. V lost 4 bases and J 0 bases, leaving 12 bases between the germline ends. The CDR3 region has the DNA TGCGCCAGCAGCCGAGATGCGGTGCCTAACTATGGCTACACCTTC. It codes for CASSRDAVPNYGYTF.

This rearrangement joins TRBV5-1 to TRBJ2-4, with D perhaps TRBD1 (6 bases). Per the germline V gene, CDR1 is SGHRS and CDR2 is YFSETQ. This CDR3 comprises 12 residues. The germline V and J ends were trimmed by 4 bases and 15 bases, with 17 bases remaining between them. CDR3 nucleotide sequence: TGCGCCAGCAGCCAAGGAGAGGGGGTTAGGTACTTC. This encodes CASSQGEGVRYF.

The chain links TRBV27 to TRBJ1-4, with 7 bases matching TRBD1. CDR1 and CDR2 from the germline V gene are MNHEY and SMNVEV (reference sequence). The CDR3 is 15 amino acids. V lost 7 bases and J lost 5; bases outside the gene matches: 10. The CDR3 coding sequence is TGTGCCAGCAATACGTCCGGGACAGTCAATGAAAAACTGTTTTTT. It encodes CASNTSGTVNEKLFF.

This rearrangement joins TRBV9 to TRBJ2-2, with D possibly TRBD1 on 6 matching bases. This CDR3 contains 17 residues. V gave up 4 bases and J gave up 1 base, with 17 bases separating them. Germline CDR1 reads SGDLS; CDR2 reads YYNGEE. The CDR3 region is CASSPPRGQWNTGELFF. In DNA, the CDR3 is TGTGCCAGCAGCCCCCCCCGAGGACAGTGGAACACCGGGGAGCTGTTTTTT.

This rearrangement joins TRBV5-6 to TRBJ2-5; D is ambiguous. TRBJ2-7 matches the DNA end more closely, so the J call is doubtful. CDR1 SGHDT and CDR2 YYEEEE come from the germline V gene. The CDR3 contains 12 residues. The CDR3 loop reads CASSLKFYEQYF. CDR3 bases: TGTGCCAGCAGCTTGAAATTTTACGAGCAGTACTTC.

The chain employs TRBV7-2 and TRBJ2-5, with TRBD2 matching over 9 bases. Germline assignment: CDR1 SGHTA and CDR2 FQGNSA. V was pared by 1 base and J by 4 bases, with 4 bases of the junction left unmatched. This CDR3 comprises 15 residues. CDR3 residues: CASSLGLAGAETQYF. CDR3 DNA: TGTGCCAGCAGCTTAGGTTTAGCGGGGGCAGAGACCCAGTACTTC.

This clone was seen a few times. This chain uses TRBV10-3 with TRBJ2-4; D possibly corresponds to TRBD1 (6 bases). The germline V gene has CDR1 ENHRY and CDR2 SYGVKD. Trimming removed 11 bases at V and 2 bases at J, with 16 bases between. This CDR3 is built from 14 residues. In DNA form, the CDR3 reads TGTGCCGAATACAGGGTCCGATCCAAAAACATTCAGTACTTC. Residues: CAEYRVRSKNIQYF.

The gene calls are TRBV5-1 and TRBJ1-2; 8 nucleotides align to TRBD1. Trimming at V came to 4 bases and at J to 7 bases, leaving 3 bases not matched to a gene. The CDR3 has 12 residues. CDR1 is SGHRS and CDR2 is YFSETQ in the germline V gene. Written as DNA, the CDR3 is TGCGCCAGCAGCGCCGACAGGGGTGGCTACACCTTC. Protein sequence: CASSADRGGYTF. The entire variable domain, with the rest obtained from reference TRBV5-1 and TRBJ1-2, is as follows: KAGVTQTPRYLIKTRGQQVTLSCSPISGHRSVSWYQQTPGQGLQFLFEYFSETQRNKGNFPGRFSGRQFSNSRSEMNVSTLELGDSALYLCASSADRGGYTFGSGTRLTVV.

This chain uses TRBV7-6 with TRBJ2-7; 7 bases align to TRBD2. The CDR3 sequence is 12 residues long. CDR1 is SGHVS and CDR2 is FNYEAQ in the germline V gene. With V trimmed by 5 bases and J by 8 bases, 6 bases remained unmatched. CDR3 loop: CASSPGGYKQYF. The DNA for the CDR3 is TGTGCCAGCAGCCCCGGGGGGTATAAGCAGTACTTC.

The V and J genes are TRBV11-2 and TRBJ2-5; 9 nucleotides agree with TRBD1. The CDR3 has 14 residues. With 5 bases clipped from V and 1 base from J, the junction kept 2 bases outside the gene matches. CDR1 and CDR2 from the germline V gene are SGHAT and FQNNGV. The CDR3 DNA reads as TGTGCCAGCAGCCCGACAGGGGGCCAAGAGACCCAGTACTTC. It encodes CASSPTGGQETQYF. The entire variable domain, with the rest obtained from reference TRBV11-2 and TRBJ2-5, is as follows: EAGVAQSPRYKIIEKRQSVAFWCNPISGHATLYWYQQILGQGPKLLIQFQNNGVVDDSQLPKDRFSAERLKGVDSTLKIQPAKLEDSAVYLCASSPTGGQETQYFGPGTRLLVL.

This chain uses TRBV7-9 with TRBJ1-3; D gene uncertain. Germline loops: CDR1 SEHNR, CDR2 FQNEAQ (reference sequence). V was trimmed by 5 bases and J by 4 bases, leaving 12 bases between them. This CDR3 has 14 amino acids. The CDR3 DNA is TGTGCCAGCAGCCCACCGCCCAGAGGAAACACCATATATTTT. Protein: CASSPPPRGNTIYF. The entire variable domain, with the rest obtained from reference TRBV7-9 and TRBJ1-3, is as follows: DTGVSQNPRHKITKRGQNVTFRCDPISEHNRLYWYRQTLGQGPEFLTYFQNEAQLEKSRLLSDRFSAERPKGSFSTLEIQRTEQGDSAMYLCASSPPPRGNTIYFGEGSWLTVV.

This clone was seen only a few times. The germline gene is not matched at one end of the junction; a read error may be the cause. This chain connects TRBV23-1 to TRBJ1-3, with TRBD1 identical over 8 bases. TRBV23-1 is an ORF, and what it does is uncertain. The CDR3 has 14 amino acids. CDR3 sequence reads: CASSQFPGTGSFDF. The CDR3 region has the DNA TGCGCCAGCAGTCAATTCCCCGGGACAGGTTCATTCGATTTT.

The chain has TRBV11-2 and TRBJ1-3; D perhaps matches TRBD1 (6 bases). CDR1 is SGHAT and CDR2 is FQNNGV in the germline V gene. The V end was cut by 6 bases, the J end by 1 base, with 16 bases between. The CDR3 is made up of 16 amino acids. CDR3 region: CASSHTGLTSGNTIYF. The CDR3 bases are TGTGCCAGCAGTCACACAGGGTTAACTTCTGGAAACACCATATATTTT.

This clone showed up just once. The chain links TRBV2 to TRBJ2-2, with 10 bases identical to TRBD2. The germline V gene encodes CDR1 SNHLY and CDR2 FYNNEI. Trimming at V came to 4 bases and at J to 1 base, leaving 6 bases not matched to a gene. The CDR3 contains 17 residues. The CDR3 DNA follows: TGTGCCAGCAGTGGAATAGCGGGGGGCGGGAACACCGGGGAGCTGTTTTTT. Encoded protein: CASSGIAGGGNTGELFF. Combining the CDR3 with reference TRBV2 and TRBJ2-2 gives the whole variable domain EPEVTQTPSHQVTQMGQEVILRCVPISNHLYFYWYRQILGQKVEFLVSFYNNEISEKSEIFDDQFSVERPDGSNFTLKIRSTKLEDSAMYFCASSGIAGGGNTGELFFGEGSRLTVL.

V is TRBV5-1 and J is TRBJ1-2; 7 bases line up with TRBD1. The CDR3 consists of 15 residues. With 4 bases clipped from V and 5 bases from J, the junction kept 11 bases outside the gene matches. The germline V gene encodes CDR1 SGHRS and CDR2 YFSETQ. The CDR3 nucleotides read TGCGCCAGCAGCCGAAGACAGGGCGTGGCGTATGGCTACACCTTC. It is translated as CASSRRQGVAYGYTF. The variable domain in full, with the rest retrieved from reference TRBV5-1 and TRBJ1-2, is KAGVTQTPRYLIKTRGQQVTLSCSPISGHRSVSWYQQTPGQGLQFLFEYFSETQRNKGNFPGRFSGRQFSNSRSEMNVSTLELGDSALYLCASSRRQGVAYGYTFGSGTRLTVV.